This paragraph covers one TCR beta chain sequence. No cognate antigen has been identified for it. Base qualities are not recorded, but no much larger clone differs from it by a single base. The data were taken from a study of blood T cell repertoires in COVID-19 (dated by TCRdb to about 2020). Notes on the research overall: Collaborator samples came from the United States, Italy and Spain and covered acute and convalescent phases of COVID-19. The material from the prospective study consisted of cDNA or gDNA derived from T cells, B-cell-depleted T cells, or PBMCs. Subjects who had been exposed to COVID-19, were actively infected with it, or had recovered from it provided the deeply sampled blood TCRbeta repertoires that made up the dataset. The repertoires were released in a freely available public database meant as a resource for research on the immune response to SARS-CoV-2. Samples were obtained from the ongoing ImmuneRACE study (first 160 participants) and from about 1,300 subjects provided by 6 global collaborators. Nearly every sample came with metadata listing a de-identified subject ID, COVID-19 status, age in years and sex. HLA class I and class II types, where available, came from metadata supplied by the sample provider rather than from assay-based typing. Overall study results and their limits: Clinical and demographic metadata were provided uncurated, with the amount varying by source and participant.

TCRbeta CDR3 regions were amplified from genomic DNA by means of the immunoSEQ Assay, a bias-controlled multiplex PCR. On the study's bioinformatics: Within the assay, amplification of reference gene primers was used to estimate how many nucleated cells each sample contained. Sequence reads were collapsed and filtered to measure the absolute abundance of every unique TCRbeta CDR3 rearrangement. For each sample, productive Simpson clonality was calculated as the square root of Simpson's diversity index across productive rearrangements. Imported from immuneACCESS, the table was reduced by TCRdb to in-frame sequences with V and J called. These copies leave out some clones; in studies compared against another copy, an unresolved V gene accounts for under half, and the cause of the remainder is not known. That table supplies the V and J calls and clone size; D and trimming were determined from the DNA. Here the sample has roughly 140,000 clones; more than 75% occur a single time. Of the sample, about 4% falls within the top ten clones.

Each collaborating institution followed its own protocols to collect whole blood in K2EDTA tubes. Collaborator samples were shipped for TCRbeta analysis as frozen whole blood, isolated PBMCs, or DNA extracted from either sample type. CDR1 SNHLY and CDR2 FYNNEI were looked up in the germline V gene. Taken from cysteine to phenylalanine, the CDR3 has 12 residues. Only the CDR3 DNA is retained, 36 bases long and in frame from the first base. V ends up 4 bases short and J 11 bases short, with an unmatched junction base count of 7. Material: peripheral blood. The V and J genes are TRBV2 and TRBJ2-7; 8 central nucleotides agree with TRBD2. The sequence was obtained from a woman older than 75 with acute or convalescent COVID-19. The CDR3 reads as follows: CASSVEREREYF. The bases are TGTGCCAGCAGTGTCGAGCGGGAGAGAGAGTACTTC.